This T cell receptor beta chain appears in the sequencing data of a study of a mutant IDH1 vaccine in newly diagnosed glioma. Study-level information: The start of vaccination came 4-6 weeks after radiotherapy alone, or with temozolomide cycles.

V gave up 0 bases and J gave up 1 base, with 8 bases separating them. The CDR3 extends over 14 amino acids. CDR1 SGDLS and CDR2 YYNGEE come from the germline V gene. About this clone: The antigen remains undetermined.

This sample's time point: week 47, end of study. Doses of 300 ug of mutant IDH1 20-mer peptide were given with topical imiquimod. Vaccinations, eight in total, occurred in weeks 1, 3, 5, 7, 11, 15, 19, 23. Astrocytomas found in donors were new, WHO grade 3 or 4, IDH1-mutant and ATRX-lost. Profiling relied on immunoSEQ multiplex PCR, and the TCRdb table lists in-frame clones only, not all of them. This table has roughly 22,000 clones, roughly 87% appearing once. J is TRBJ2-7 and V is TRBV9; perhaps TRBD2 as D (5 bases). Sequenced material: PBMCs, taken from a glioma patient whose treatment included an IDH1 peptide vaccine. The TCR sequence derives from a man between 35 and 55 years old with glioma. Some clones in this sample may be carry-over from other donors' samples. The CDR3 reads CASSVATGSYEQYF. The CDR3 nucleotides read TGTGCCAGCAGCGTAGCGACGGGATCCTACGAGCAGTACTTC.